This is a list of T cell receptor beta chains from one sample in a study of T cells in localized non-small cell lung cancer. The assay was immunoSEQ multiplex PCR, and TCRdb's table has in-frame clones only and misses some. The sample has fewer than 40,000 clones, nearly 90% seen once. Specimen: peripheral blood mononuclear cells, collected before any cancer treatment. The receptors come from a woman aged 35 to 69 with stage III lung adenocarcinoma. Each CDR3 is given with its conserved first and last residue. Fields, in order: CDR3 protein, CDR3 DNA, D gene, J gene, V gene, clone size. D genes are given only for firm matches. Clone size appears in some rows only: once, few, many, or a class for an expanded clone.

CASSARGDSTYEQYF TGTGCCAGCAGTGCGCGCGGGGACTCAACCTACGAGCAGTACTTC NA TRBJ2-7 TRBV6-1 once
CASSLAREGDTQYF TGCGCCAGCAGCTTGGCCAGGGAGGGAGATACGCAGTATTTT TRBD2 TRBJ2-3 TRBV5-1 NA
CASSTGYYGYTF TGTGCCAGCAGCACGGGGTACTATGGCTACACCTTC NA TRBJ1-2 TRBV11-1 NA
CSVGKTAQETQYF TGCAGCGTTGGTAAGACAGCCCAAGAGACCCAGTACTTC NA TRBJ2-5 TRBV29-1 NA
CASSQKGADEKLFF TGCGCCAGCAGTCAAAAGGGGGCAGATGAAAAACTGTTTTTT TRBD1 TRBJ1-4 TRBV23-1 NA
CAWRMTREDTQYF TGTGCCTGGAGGATGACCCGGGAGGATACGCAGTATTTT NA TRBJ2-3 TRBV30 NA
CASRLDRNNIQYF TGTGCCAGCAGATTAGACAGGAACAACATTCAGTACTTC NA TRBJ2-4 TRBV6-5 NA
CASSQSDRGTGNTIYF TGCGCCAGCAGCCAATCGGACAGGGGGACTGGAAACACCATATATTTT TRBD1 TRBJ1-3 TRBV4-3 NA
CASSTLSGNTIYF TGTGCCAGTAGTACCCTCTCTGGAAACACCATATATTTT NA TRBJ1-3 TRBV19 NA
CASSAMGSSGGQETQYF TGTGCCAGCAGTGCTATGGGCTCTAGCGGGGGCCAAGAGACCCAGTACTTC TRBD2 TRBJ2-5 TRBV6-1 NA
CASSVEGLGTDTQYF TGTGCCAGCAGCGTAGAGGGGTTGGGTACAGATACGCAGTATTTT NA TRBJ2-3 TRBV9 NA
CASSAQISYNEQFF TGTGCCAGCAGCGCCCAGATCTCCTACAATGAGCAGTTCTTC NA TRBJ2-1 TRBV9 NA
CASSSVSGAQFF TGTGCCAGCAGCTCCGTTTCAGGGGCGCAGTTCTTC NA TRBJ2-1 TRBV11-2 NA
CASSFGVQNTEAFF TGTGCCAGCAGCTTTGGGGTTCAGAACACTGAAGCTTTCTTT NA TRBJ1-1 TRBV11-1 NA
CASSSLGTVNTEAFF TGTGCCAGCAGCTCCTTAGGGACGGTGAACACTGAAGCTTTCTTT NA TRBJ1-1 TRBV7-8 NA
CASSVRAVGGYNEQFF TGTGCCAGCAGCGTTAGGGCCGTCGGGGGATACAATGAGCAGTTCTTC NA TRBJ2-1 TRBV9 NA
CASSLGRYNEQFF TGTGCCAGCAGCTTAGGGCGGTACAATGAGCAGTTCTTC NA TRBJ2-1 TRBV11-2 NA
CASSLAGQMNTEAFF TGTGCCAGCAGCTTGGCCGGACAAATGAACACTGAAGCTTTCTTT NA TRBJ1-1 TRBV5-4 NA
CASSPLGQTAGEPQHF TGTGCCAGCTCACCCCTGGGACAGACGGCAGGAGAGCCCCAGCATTTT TRBD1 TRBJ1-5 TRBV18 NA
CSARGSDGYTF TGCAGTGCCAGGGGATCGGATGGCTACACCTTC NA TRBJ1-2 TRBV20-1 NA
CASSSTPGRIYGYTF TGTGCCAGCAGTTCTACCCCCGGACGGATTTATGGCTACACCTTC NA TRBJ1-2 TRBV27 NA
CASSFRQGGAYNSPLHF TGTGCCAGCAGCTTCCGACAGGGCGGCGCCTATAATTCACCCCTCCACTTT TRBD1 TRBJ1-6 TRBV5-4 NA
CASSLTTGPTYEQYF TGTGCCAGCAGCTTGACAACGGGGCCGACCTACGAGCAGTACTTC NA TRBJ2-7 TRBV11-2 NA
CASGWRTLTYEQYF TGTGCCAGCGGCTGGAGGACGCTTACGTACGAGCAGTACTTC NA TRBJ2-7 TRBV6-1 once
CASSRNPGLAGRYEQYF TGTGCCAGCAGCCGAAACCCAGGACTAGCGGGACGCTACGAGCAGTACTTC TRBD2 TRBJ2-7 TRBV27 NA
CAIRLADGNEQFF TGTGCCATCAGACTAGCGGATGGCAATGAGCAGTTCTTC TRBD2 TRBJ2-1 TRBV27 NA
CASSFGQGNTGELFF TGTGCCAGCAGTTTCGGACAGGGTAACACCGGGGAGCTGTTTTTT TRBD1 TRBJ2-2 TRBV7-9 NA
CASSPGGVYNEQFF TGTGCCAGCAGCCCGGGGGGTGTTTACAATGAGCAGTTCTTC TRBD2 TRBJ2-1 TRBV7-8 NA
CASSPGTSGTYEQYF TGCGCCAGCTCCCCCGGGACTAGCGGGACCTACGAGCAGTACTTC TRBD2 TRBJ2-7 TRBV10-1 NA
CASSSRAFTDTQYF TGCGCCAGCAGCTCCCGGGCCTTCACAGATACGCAGTATTTT NA TRBJ2-3 TRBV5-1 few
CASSFQAGVFYEQYF TGTGCCAGCAGCTTCCAAGCGGGGGTTTTCTACGAGCAGTACTTC TRBD2 TRBJ2-7 TRBV7-2 NA
CASSGSGGKMVAFF TGTGCCAGCAGCGGATCAGGGGGCAAGATGGTAGCTTTCTTT TRBD1 TRBJ1-1 TRBV2 NA
CASSSPGVGFDEQYF TGTGCCAGCAGCTCCCCGGGGGTTGGTTTCGACGAGCAGTACTTC NA TRBJ2-7 TRBV11-2 NA
CASSLVGSPNGANVLTF TGTGCCAGCAGCTTAGTCGGCAGCCCCAACGGGGCCAACGTCCTGACTTTC NA TRBJ2-6 TRBV11-2 NA
CASSLPGGTDTQYF TGTGCCAGCAGCTTACCGGGGGGCACAGATACGCAGTATTTT NA TRBJ2-3 TRBV7-9 NA
CASSPIATSGGSGTQYF TGTGCCAGCAGCCCGATCGCGACTAGCGGGGGCTCGGGGACCCAGTACTTC TRBD2 TRBJ2-5 TRBV7-3 NA